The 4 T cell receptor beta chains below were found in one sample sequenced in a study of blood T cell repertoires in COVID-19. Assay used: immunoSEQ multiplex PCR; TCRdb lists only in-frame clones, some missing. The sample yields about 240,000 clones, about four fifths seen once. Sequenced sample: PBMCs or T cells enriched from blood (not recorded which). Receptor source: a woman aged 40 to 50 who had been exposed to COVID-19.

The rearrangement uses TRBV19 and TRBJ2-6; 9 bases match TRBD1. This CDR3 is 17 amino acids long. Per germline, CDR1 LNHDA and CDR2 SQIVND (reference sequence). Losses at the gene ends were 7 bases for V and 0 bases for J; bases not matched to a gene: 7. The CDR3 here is CASTRGTGNSGANVLTF. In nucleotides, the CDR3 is TGTGCCAGTACAAGGGGGACAGGGAACTCTGGGGCCAACGTCCTGACTTTC.

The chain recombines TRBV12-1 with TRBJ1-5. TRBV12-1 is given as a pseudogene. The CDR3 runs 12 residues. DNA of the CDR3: TGTGCCAGCAGTGTAGCTGGTGGGCCCCAGCATTTT. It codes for CASSVAGGPQHF.

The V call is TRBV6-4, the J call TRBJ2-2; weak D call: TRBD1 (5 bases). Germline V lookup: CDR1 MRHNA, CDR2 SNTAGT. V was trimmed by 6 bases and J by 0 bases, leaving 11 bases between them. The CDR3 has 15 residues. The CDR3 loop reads CASSRQSANTGELFF. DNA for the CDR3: TGTGCCAGCAGCAGACAGTCTGCGAACACCGGGGAGCTGTTTTTT.

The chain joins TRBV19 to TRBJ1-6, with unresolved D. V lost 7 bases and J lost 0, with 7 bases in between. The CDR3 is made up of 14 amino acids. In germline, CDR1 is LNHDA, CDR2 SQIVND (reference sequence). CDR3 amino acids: CASKQSSYNSPLHF. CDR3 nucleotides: TGTGCCAGTAAACAAAGCTCCTATAATTCACCCCTCCACTTT.